The following is a TCR beta chain sequence with its context. Its antigen remains unknown. The ends were cut back, 0 bases at V and 6 bases at J, with 9 bases in the middle. CDR1 and CDR2 (germline): LGHNA, YSLEER. The CDR3 consists of 14 residues. These data belong to a study of T cell responses to AZD1222 COVID-19 vaccine. Whole-study findings and limits: The breadth and depth of Spike-specific TCRs increased once two AZD1222 doses had been given.

Sequenced by immunoSEQ multiplex PCR; TCRdb stores in-frame clones only, minus some. This table has 120,000 or so clones, more than 85% appearing once. The sequencing here drew on peripheral blood, taken 28 days after the second AZD1222 dose. This TCR was sampled from an adult who received the AZD1222 COVID-19 vaccine. This chain connects TRBV4-3 to TRBJ1-5; TRBD1 might be the D (6 bases). The CDR3 reads CASSQDGGTQPQHF. DNA of the CDR3: TGCGCCAGCAGCCAAGACGGGGGCACTCAGCCCCAGCATTTT.